These T cell receptor beta chains were read from a single sample in a study of sequential checkpoint blockade in melanoma. Clones were sequenced by immunoSEQ multiplex PCR, and TCRdb holds only the in-frame ones, with some missing. The repertoire holds 15,000 to 20,000 clones, with 65% to 85% as singletons. The source was CD8+ T cells sorted from blood (inferred from file names), collected from a patient given nivolumab and ipilimumab in sequence. The receptors stem from a human donor with melanoma. The CDR3 runs from the conserved cysteine through the conserved F or W. Fields, in order: J gene, clone size, V gene, D gene, CDR3 protein, CDR3 DNA. The D gene is left open where the match is weak. The size entry is marked missing in some rows and otherwise reads once, few, many or a size class.

j_call: TRBJ2-7
clone_size: -
v_call: TRBV7-9
d_call: -
cdr3_aa: CASSPGDTATKQYF
cdr3_nt: TGTGCCAGCAGCCCCGGGGACACGGCTACGAAGCAGTACTTC

j_call: TRBJ2-3
clone_size: -
v_call: TRBV6-4
d_call: TRBD2
cdr3_aa: CASSDSSGASTDTQYF
cdr3_nt: TGTGCCAGCAGTGATTCCAGCGGGGCTAGCACAGATACGCAGTATTTT

j_call: TRBJ2-7
clone_size: -
v_call: TRBV28
d_call: TRBD1
cdr3_aa: CASSLQTGWVDEQYF
cdr3_nt: TGTGCCAGCAGTCTCCAGACAGGGTGGGTGGACGAGCAGTACTTC

j_call: TRBJ2-7
clone_size: -
v_call: TRBV19
d_call: TRBD1
cdr3_aa: CASSWDRGAYEQYF
cdr3_nt: TGTGCCAGTAGTTGGGACAGGGGAGCCTACGAGCAGTACTTC

j_call: TRBJ2-1
clone_size: -
v_call: TRBV27
d_call: -
cdr3_aa: CASSLSAGSPYNEQFF
cdr3_nt: TGTGCCAGCAGTCTCTCAGCGGGTTCACCCTACAATGAGCAGTTCTTC

j_call: TRBJ2-7
clone_size: -
v_call: TRBV7-9
d_call: TRBD2
cdr3_aa: CASSLGTSGHYEQYF
cdr3_nt: TGTGCCAGCAGCCTCGGGACTAGCGGGCACTACGAGCAGTACTTC

j_call: TRBJ1-5
clone_size: -
v_call: TRBV15
d_call: -
cdr3_aa: CATSTGPGRAQPQHF
cdr3_nt: TGTGCCACCAGCACTGGTCCGGGCAGGGCTCAGCCCCAGCATTTT

j_call: TRBJ2-1
clone_size: -
v_call: TRBV5-1
d_call: TRBD2
cdr3_aa: CASSLRAGGVGNEQFF
cdr3_nt: TGCGCCAGCAGCTTACGAGCGGGAGGGGTGGGGAATGAGCAGTTCTTC

j_call: TRBJ2-1
clone_size: -
v_call: TRBV13
d_call: -
cdr3_aa: CASSVTGGPGNEQFF
cdr3_nt: TGTGCCAGCAGCGTCACGGGGGGCCCTGGGAATGAGCAGTTCTTC

j_call: TRBJ1-2
clone_size: few
v_call: TRBV30
d_call: TRBD1
cdr3_aa: CAWSQGGDGYTF
cdr3_nt: TGTGCCTGGAGCCAGGGGGGTGATGGCTACACCTTC

j_call: TRBJ2-5
clone_size: -
v_call: TRBV7-9
d_call: TRBD1
cdr3_aa: CASSKPVDRAMMEAQYF
cdr3_nt: TGTGCCAGCAGCAAACCCGTGGACAGGGCCATGATGGAGGCCCAGTACTTC

j_call: TRBJ2-7
clone_size: -
v_call: TRBV7-2
d_call: -
cdr3_aa: CASSSSEVGGSYEQYF
cdr3_nt: TGTGCCAGCAGCTCCAGCGAGGTAGGAGGGTCCTACGAGCAGTACTTC

j_call: TRBJ2-1
clone_size: -
v_call: TRBV27
d_call: -
cdr3_aa: CASSWITSPLYNEQFF
cdr3_nt: TGTGCCAGCAGTTGGATTACTAGTCCCCTTTACAATGAGCAGTTCTTC

j_call: TRBJ1-1
clone_size: -
v_call: TRBV29-1
d_call: -
cdr3_aa: CSVEWQGPSSTEAFF
cdr3_nt: TGCAGCGTTGAATGGCAGGGGCCATCGTCGACTGAAGCTTTCTTT

j_call: TRBJ2-3
clone_size: -
v_call: TRBV5-4
d_call: -
cdr3_aa: CASSPDKPQGSDTQYF
cdr3_nt: TGTGCCAGCAGCCCTGACAAACCCCAGGGTTCAGATACGCAGTATTTT

j_call: TRBJ2-5
clone_size: -
v_call: TRBV28
d_call: -
cdr3_aa: CASSLPTGRETQYF
cdr3_nt: TGTGCCAGCAGTTTACCCACAGGGCGGGAGACCCAGTACTTC

j_call: TRBJ2-7
clone_size: -
v_call: TRBV15
d_call: TRBD2
cdr3_aa: CATSVIAGYEQYF
cdr3_nt: TGTGCCACCAGCGTAATAGCGGGCTACGAGCAGTACTTC

j_call: TRBJ1-5
clone_size: -
v_call: TRBV30
d_call: -
cdr3_aa: CAWQEDSNQPQHF
cdr3_nt: TGTGCCTGGCAGGAGGATAGCAATCAGCCCCAGCATTTT

j_call: TRBJ2-6
clone_size: -
v_call: TRBV19
d_call: -
cdr3_aa: CASSIQSGANVLTF
cdr3_nt: TGTGCCAGTAGTATACAGTCTGGGGCCAACGTCCTGACTTTC

j_call: TRBJ2-3
clone_size: once
v_call: TRBV7-9
d_call: TRBD2
cdr3_aa: CASRLGAGVPDTQYF
cdr3_nt: TGTGCCAGCCGACTCGGGGCGGGGGTGCCAGATACGCAGTATTTT

j_call: TRBJ2-2
clone_size: -
v_call: TRBV27
d_call: TRBD1
cdr3_aa: CASLNLQGSTGELFF
cdr3_nt: TGTGCCAGCCTCAATCTACAGGGGAGCACCGGGGAGCTGTTTTTT

j_call: TRBJ1-2
clone_size: -
v_call: TRBV28
d_call: TRBD1
cdr3_aa: CASSLTGGIAVSGYTF
cdr3_nt: TGTGCCAGCAGCCTTACAGGGGGAATCGCTGTTTCGGGCTACACCTTC

j_call: TRBJ2-7
clone_size: once
v_call: TRBV29-1
d_call: -
cdr3_aa: CSVVASSYEQYF
cdr3_nt: TGCAGCGTCGTCGCGAGCTCCTACGAGCAGTACTTC

j_call: TRBJ1-1
clone_size: -
v_call: TRBV10-1
d_call: -
cdr3_aa: CASSDRSPEAFF
cdr3_nt: TGCGCCAGCAGTGACAGATCGCCTGAAGCTTTCTTT

j_call: TRBJ2-1
clone_size: -
v_call: TRBV28
d_call: TRBD2
cdr3_aa: CASSREGAYNEQFF
cdr3_nt: TGTGCCAGCAGTAGGGAGGGCGCCTACAATGAGCAGTTCTTC

j_call: TRBJ2-6
clone_size: -
v_call: TRBV7-8
d_call: -
cdr3_aa: CASSHIQFTHKSRANVLTF
cdr3_nt: TGTGCCAGCAGCCATATACAGTTTACCCACAAAAGTCGCGCCAACGTCCTGACTTTC

j_call: TRBJ2-3
clone_size: -
v_call: TRBV7-9
d_call: -
cdr3_aa: CASSFRSAGDTQYF
cdr3_nt: TGTGCCAGCAGCTTTCGATCTGCAGGAGATACGCAGTATTTT

j_call: TRBJ1-5
clone_size: -
v_call: TRBV27
d_call: -
cdr3_aa: CASSFGRNQPQHF
cdr3_nt: TGTGCCAGCAGTTTTGGGCGCAATCAGCCCCAGCATTTT

j_call: TRBJ2-7
clone_size: -
v_call: TRBV27
d_call: -
cdr3_aa: CASSGRGRGFYEQYF
cdr3_nt: TGTGCCAGCTCGGGCAGGGGGCGGGGGTTCTACGAGCAGTACTTC

j_call: TRBJ2-6
clone_size: few
v_call: TRBV10-3
d_call: TRBD1
cdr3_aa: CAISEGRGSGGLSGANVLTF
cdr3_nt: TGTGCCATCAGTGAAGGCAGGGGGAGTGGGGGCCTTTCTGGGGCCAACGTCCTGACTTTC

j_call: TRBJ2-7
clone_size: once
v_call: TRBV19
d_call: -
cdr3_aa: CASSIRQAYEQYF
cdr3_nt: TGTGCCAGTAGTATCCGACAGGCCTACGAGCAGTACTTC

j_call: TRBJ2-1
clone_size: -
v_call: TRBV7-3
d_call: TRBD2
cdr3_aa: CASSLTVGGAYNEQFF
cdr3_nt: TGTGCCAGCAGCTTAACGGTGGGAGGGGCCTACAATGAGCAGTTCTTC

j_call: TRBJ2-2
clone_size: -
v_call: TRBV5-6
d_call: -
cdr3_aa: CASRRGAQNTGELFF
cdr3_nt: TGTGCCAGCAGACGAGGAGCGCAAAACACCGGGGAGCTGTTTTTT

j_call: TRBJ2-7
clone_size: -
v_call: TRBV30
d_call: TRBD1
cdr3_aa: CAWSGPGQVQAYEQYF
cdr3_nt: TGTGCCTGGAGTGGGCCGGGACAGGTACAAGCCTACGAGCAGTACTTC

j_call: TRBJ2-7
clone_size: -
v_call: TRBV15
d_call: TRBD1
cdr3_aa: CATSREQGSSYEQYF
cdr3_nt: TGTGCCACCAGCAGGGAACAGGGGAGCTCCTACGAGCAGTACTTC

j_call: TRBJ1-2
clone_size: -
v_call: TRBV6-5
d_call: -
cdr3_aa: CASSYGRQPYGYTF
cdr3_nt: TGTGCCAGCAGTTACGGCCGCCAACCCTATGGCTACACCTTC

j_call: TRBJ2-1
clone_size: -
v_call: TRBV27
d_call: TRBD2
cdr3_aa: CASSLSLAGAEQFF
cdr3_nt: TGTGCCAGCAGTTTAAGTCTAGCGGGAGCTGAGCAGTTCTTC

j_call: TRBJ2-7
clone_size: -
v_call: TRBV4-1
d_call: TRBD2
cdr3_aa: CASSQEVGLAGGMGYEQYF
cdr3_nt: TGCGCCAGCAGCCAAGAGGTCGGGCTAGCGGGAGGGATGGGCTACGAGCAGTACTTC

j_call: TRBJ1-2
clone_size: once
v_call: TRBV6-4
d_call: TRBD1
cdr3_aa: CASSDFWDSQGGYTF
cdr3_nt: TGTGCCAGCAGTGACTTCTGGGACAGCCAAGGGGGCTACACCTTC

j_call: TRBJ1-1
clone_size: -
v_call: TRBV19
d_call: -
cdr3_aa: CASKEANTEAFF
cdr3_nt: TGTGCCAGTAAGGAGGCGAACACTGAAGCTTTCTTT

j_call: TRBJ2-3
clone_size: -
v_call: TRBV28
d_call: TRBD1
cdr3_aa: CASIDRGQDTQYF
cdr3_nt: TGTGCCAGCATAGACAGGGGGCAAGATACGCAGTATTTT

j_call: TRBJ2-3
clone_size: few
v_call: TRBV2
d_call: -
cdr3_aa: CASSQGTASTDTQYF
cdr3_nt: TGTGCCAGCAGTCAAGGGACTGCTAGCACAGATACGCAGTATTTT

j_call: TRBJ2-5
clone_size: -
v_call: TRBV7-9
d_call: TRBD1
cdr3_aa: CASSPNRDRDYRETQYF
cdr3_nt: TGTGCCAGCAGCCCCAACCGGGACAGGGACTACCGGGAGACCCAGTACTTC

j_call: TRBJ2-7
clone_size: -
v_call: TRBV6-6
d_call: TRBD1
cdr3_aa: CASSGDRVIPYEQYF
cdr3_nt: TGTGCCAGCAGCGGGGACAGGGTCATACCATACGAGCAGTACTTC

j_call: TRBJ2-7
clone_size: -
v_call: TRBV19
d_call: -
cdr3_aa: CASSIEGRPTYEQYF
cdr3_nt: TGTGCCAGTAGTATTGAGGGCCGACCAACCTACGAGCAGTACTTC